Presented here are 15 T cell receptor beta chains from one specimen sequenced in a study of CD8 T cells in ankylosing spondylitis. Whole-study findings and limits: Ankylosing spondylitis blood appeared to be characterized by a TCR beta motif of eight highly homologous variants.

A single record per CDR3 protein comes from TCRdb applying MiXCR to the 5' RACE reads. The sample includes around 94,000 distinct CDR3 sequences, about 8.1% of them seen just once. These receptors have no known antigen. The sequenced sample consisted of blood, either unsorted or a sorted T cell fraction (not recorded which). The receptors stem from a male donor with ankylosing spondylitis.

This clonotype was counted ten times or more. The genes are TRBV12-3 or TRBV12-4 and TRBJ2-7; D not resolved. The CDR3 sequence is 13 residues long. Trimming pared 0 bases from V and 4 bases from J, leaving 7 bases between. The CDR3 is CASSLAQRYEQYF. The CDR3 DNA sequence: TGTGCCAGCAGTTTAGCCCAGAGGTACGAGCAGTACTTC.

In its sample, this clonotype was seen many times. This sequence joins TRBV9 and TRBJ2-1; TRBD2 might be the D (5 bases). Germline CDR1 SGDLS, CDR2 YYNGEE. V dropped 3 bases and J dropped 6 bases, with 19 bases sitting between them. The CDR3 is 16 amino acids. In DNA form, the CDR3 reads TGTGCCAGCAGCGCCCCAGGAGGTAGCGCTTTCAATGAGCAGTTCTTC. This translates into CASSAPGGSAFNEQFF.

The chain links TRBV27 to TRBJ2-7; no clear D. Per germline, CDR1 MNHEY and CDR2 SMNVEV (reference sequence). Trimming shortened V by 2 bases and J by 3 bases, and 11 bases separated the two germline ends. The length of the CDR3 is 14 residues. This CDR3 reads CASSLRVYGYEQYF. The DNA for the CDR3 is TGTGCCAGCAGTTTAAGGGTTTATGGCTACGAGCAGTACTTC.

This clonotype was found many times. The V gene is TRBV20-1, the J gene TRBJ2-7, with a weak D call TRBD1 (5 bases). Germline V lookup: CDR1 DFQATT, CDR2 SNEGSKA (reference sequence). The CDR3 is 15 residues long. Trimming stripped 3 bases from V and 2 bases from J, with 17 bases between. CDR3 DNA: TGCAGTGCTAGGGACACGTTCACGGCGACCTACGAGCAGTACTTC. This encodes CSARDTFTATYEQYF.

V gene TRBV11-2 combines with J gene TRBJ2-2; a weak D match, TRBD1 (6 bases). Germline CDR1 is SGHAT and CDR2 is FQNNGV. The V and J ends lost 2 bases and 3 bases respectively, with 10 bases between them. The CDR3 spans 15 residues. CDR3 nucleotides: TGTGCCAGCAGCTTAACAGGGCCAGACACCGGGGAGCTGTTTTTT. Translating it yields CASSLTGPDTGELFF.

A few counts support this clonotype. The CDR3 DNA reads as TGTGCCAGTACCGGGGGTTCCGGCTATGGCTACACCTTC. Its protein is CASTGGSGYGYTF. The chain joins TRBV12-3 or TRBV12-4 to TRBJ1-2, with D maybe TRBD1 (5 bases). V dropped 9 bases and J dropped 4 bases, with 15 bases sitting between them. The length of the CDR3 is 13 residues.

This chain links TRBV12-3 or TRBV12-4 with TRBJ2-3; 14 bases agree with TRBD2. The CDR3 contains 16 residues. The V segment lost 6 bases and the J segment 3 bases; nucleotides outside the gene matches: 5. The CDR3 DNA follows: TGTGCCAGCAGCCGACTAGCGGGAGGGGGTACAGATACGCAGTATTTT. Its protein product is CASSRLAGGGTDTQYF.

This clonotype was recorded many times. The chain links TRBV12-3 or TRBV12-4 to TRBJ1-3, with a tentative D call TRBD1 (6 bases). The germline V and J ends were trimmed by 8 bases and 1 base, with 15 bases remaining between them. The CDR3 totals 15 residues. CDR3 sequence: CASGGGFASGNTIYF. Here the CDR3 DNA reads TGTGCCAGCGGAGGGGGTTTCGCGTCTGGAAACACCATATATTTT.

Judged by abundance, this clonotype is medium-sized. Compared with germline, one end of the junction differs, possibly owing to a read error. The gene calls are TRBV7-7 and TRBJ2-1; 7 bases match TRBD2. The germline gives CDR1 SSHAT, CDR2 FNYEAQ (reference sequence). The CDR3 contains 13 residues. The CDR3, as DNA: TGTGCCAGCAGCTTAGCGGGGTGGACTAGGCAGTTTTTC. Its protein product is CASSLAGWTRQFF.

A few counts support this clonotype. The gene calls are TRBV7-8 and TRBJ2-1; tentatively, D is TRBD2 (6 bases). The germline CDR1 and CDR2 sequences are SGHVS and FQNEAQ. This CDR3 contains 15 residues. V shed 1 base and J shed 6 bases, with 13 bases lying between them. The CDR3 reads CASSLGGARGNEQFF. Here the CDR3 DNA reads TGTGCCAGCAGCTTAGGAGGGGCGCGGGGCAATGAGCAGTTCTTC.

This clonotype was counted many times. The V call is TRBV24-1, the J call TRBJ2-1; D perhaps matches TRBD1 (6 bases). This CDR3 spans 12 amino acids. CDR1 is KGHDR, CDR2 SFDVKD, per germline. Trimming took off 7 bases at V and 8 bases at J, with 11 bases between the two ends. In DNA, the CDR3 is TGTGCCACCAGGGACAGCCACTATGAGCAGTTCTTC. Translated, it gives CATRDSHYEQFF.

The J gene is TRBJ1-2, the V gene TRBV13; D remains unclear. V lost 0 bases, J lost 6 bases, and 2 bases lay in between. Germline values: CDR1 PRHDT, CDR2 FYEKMQ (reference sequence). The CDR3 has 11 residues. Here the CDR3 reads CASSLGDGYTF. CDR3 bases: TGTGCCAGCAGCTTAGGGGATGGCTACACCTTC. Together with reference TRBV13 and TRBJ1-2, the CDR3 gives the full variable domain: AAGVIQSPRHLIKEKRETATLKCYPIPRHDTVYWYQQGPGQDPQFLISFYEKMQSDKGSIPDRFSAQQFSDYHSELNMSSLELGDSALYFCASSLGDGYTFGSGTRLTVV.

Only a few counts were recorded for this clonotype. CDR3 in amino acids: CSAREDSPLAGILGDTQYF. CDR3 nucleotides: TGCAGTGCTAGAGAGGATTCGCCACTAGCGGGTATCCTGGGAGATACGCAGTATTTT. V gene TRBV20-1 combines with J gene TRBJ2-3, with 9 bases fitting TRBD2. The V gene end was trimmed by 0 bases and the J gene end by 5 bases; junction bases not matched to a gene: 18. This CDR3 is 19 amino acids long. The germline gives CDR1 DFQATT, CDR2 SNEGSKA (reference sequence).

This rearrangement joins TRBV6-1 to TRBJ2-7; D assignment may be TRBD1 or TRBD2 (5 bases each). CDR1 is MNHNS, CDR2 SASEGT, per germline. The ends were cut back, 8 bases at V and 2 bases at J, with 22 bases in the middle. This CDR3 comprises 16 residues. CDR3 region: CASGNLRDRLTYEQYF. The CDR3 nucleotides read TGTGCCAGCGGAAATCTCCGGGACCGACTAACCTACGAGCAGTACTTC.

The rearrangement links TRBV4-1 to TRBJ2-1; D possibly corresponds to TRBD2 (6 bases). Germline values: CDR1 MGHRA, CDR2 YSYEKL. V dropped 0 bases and J dropped 2 bases, with 8 bases sitting between them. The CDR3 is made up of 15 amino acids. The CDR3 nucleotides are TGCGCCAGCAGCCAAGACGGGGGAGCCTACAATGAGCAGTTCTTC. Translating it yields CASSQDGGAYNEQFF.